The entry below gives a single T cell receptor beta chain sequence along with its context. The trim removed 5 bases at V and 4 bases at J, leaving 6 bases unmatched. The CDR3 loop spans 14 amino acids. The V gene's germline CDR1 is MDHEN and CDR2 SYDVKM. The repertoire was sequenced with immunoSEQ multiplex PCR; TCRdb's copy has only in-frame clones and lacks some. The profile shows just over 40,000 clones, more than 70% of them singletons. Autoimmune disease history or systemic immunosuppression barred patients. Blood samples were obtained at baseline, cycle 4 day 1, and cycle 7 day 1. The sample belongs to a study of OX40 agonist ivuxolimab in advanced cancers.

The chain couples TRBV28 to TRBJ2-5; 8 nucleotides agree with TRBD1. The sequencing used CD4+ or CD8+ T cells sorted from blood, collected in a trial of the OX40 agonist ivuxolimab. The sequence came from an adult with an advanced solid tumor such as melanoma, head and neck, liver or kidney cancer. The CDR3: CASSHGQGRETQYF. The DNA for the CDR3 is TGTGCCAGCAGTCACGGACAGGGACGAGAGACCCAGTACTTC. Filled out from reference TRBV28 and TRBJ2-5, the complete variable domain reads DVKVTQSSRYLVKRTGEKVFLECVQDMDHENMFWYRQDPGLGLRLIYFSYDVKMKEKGDIPEGYSVSREKKERFSLILESASTNQTSMYLCASSHGQGRETQYFGPGTRLLVL.